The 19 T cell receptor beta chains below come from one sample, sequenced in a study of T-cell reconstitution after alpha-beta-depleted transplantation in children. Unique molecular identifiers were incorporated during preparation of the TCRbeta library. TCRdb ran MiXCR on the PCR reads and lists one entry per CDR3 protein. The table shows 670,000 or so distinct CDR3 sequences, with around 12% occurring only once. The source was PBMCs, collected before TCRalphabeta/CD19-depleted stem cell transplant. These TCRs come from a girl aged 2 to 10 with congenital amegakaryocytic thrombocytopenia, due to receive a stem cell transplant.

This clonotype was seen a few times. The CDR3, as DNA: TGTGCCAGCCAGTACGACGCAACCGGTAATGAGCAGTTCTTC. Its protein product is CASQYDATGNEQFF. The chain combines TRBV2 with TRBJ2-1; D uncertain. CDR1 is SNHLY, CDR2 FYNNEI, per germline. V lost 8 bases and J 7 bases, leaving 18 bases between the germline ends. This CDR3 region has 14 residues.

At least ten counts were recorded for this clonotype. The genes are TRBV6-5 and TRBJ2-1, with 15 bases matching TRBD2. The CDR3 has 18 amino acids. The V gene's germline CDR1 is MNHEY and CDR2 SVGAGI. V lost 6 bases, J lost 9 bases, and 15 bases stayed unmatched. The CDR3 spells CASRTGTSGRFLSGEQFF. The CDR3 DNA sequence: TGTGCCAGCAGAACCGGGACTAGCGGGAGGTTCTTGAGTGGTGAGCAGTTCTTC.

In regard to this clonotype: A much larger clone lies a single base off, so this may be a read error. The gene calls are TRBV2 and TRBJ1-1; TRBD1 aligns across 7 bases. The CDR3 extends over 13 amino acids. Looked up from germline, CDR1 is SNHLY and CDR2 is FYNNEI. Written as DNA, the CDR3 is TGTGCCAGACAGGGGTCACTGAACACTGCAGCTTTCTTT. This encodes CARQGSLNTAAFF.

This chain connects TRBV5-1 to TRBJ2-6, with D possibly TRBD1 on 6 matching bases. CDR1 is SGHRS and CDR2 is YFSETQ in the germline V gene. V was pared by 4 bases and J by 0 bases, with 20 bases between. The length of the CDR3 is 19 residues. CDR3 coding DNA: TGCGCCAGCAGCCCGGACAGTAATATACTGAGCTCTGGGGCCAACGTCCTGACTTTC. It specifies CASSPDSNILSSGANVLTF.

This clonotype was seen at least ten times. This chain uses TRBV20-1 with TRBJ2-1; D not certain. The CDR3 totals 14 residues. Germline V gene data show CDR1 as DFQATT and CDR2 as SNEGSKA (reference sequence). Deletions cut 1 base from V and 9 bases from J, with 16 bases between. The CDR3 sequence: CSARVFGQPGEQFF. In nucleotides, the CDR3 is TGCAGTGCTAGAGTATTCGGGCAACCGGGTGAGCAGTTCTTC.

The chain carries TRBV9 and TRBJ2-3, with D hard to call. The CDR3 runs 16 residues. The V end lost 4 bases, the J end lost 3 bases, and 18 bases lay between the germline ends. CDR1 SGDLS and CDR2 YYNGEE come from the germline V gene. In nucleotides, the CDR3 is TGTGCCAGCAGCACCGGAATCGGGCTAGTAACAGATACGCAGTATTTT. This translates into CASSTGIGLVTDTQYF.

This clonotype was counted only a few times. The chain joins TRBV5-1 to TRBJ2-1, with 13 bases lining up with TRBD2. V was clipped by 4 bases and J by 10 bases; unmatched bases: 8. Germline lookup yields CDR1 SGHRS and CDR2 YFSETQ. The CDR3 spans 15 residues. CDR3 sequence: CASSEVLAGGREQFF. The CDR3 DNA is TGCGCCAGCAGCGAGGTACTAGCGGGAGGGAGAGAGCAGTTCTTC.

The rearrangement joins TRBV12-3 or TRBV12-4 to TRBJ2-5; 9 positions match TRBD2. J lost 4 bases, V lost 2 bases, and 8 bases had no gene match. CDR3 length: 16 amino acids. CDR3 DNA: TGTGCCAGCAGTTTATACCCTAGCGGGGTATTAGAGACCCAGTACTTC. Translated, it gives CASSLYPSGVLETQYF.

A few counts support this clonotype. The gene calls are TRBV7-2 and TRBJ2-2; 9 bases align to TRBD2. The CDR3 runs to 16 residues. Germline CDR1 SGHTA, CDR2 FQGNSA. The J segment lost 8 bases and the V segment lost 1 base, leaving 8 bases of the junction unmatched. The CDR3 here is CASSLVAGGLPGELFF. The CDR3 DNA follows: TGTGCCAGCAGCTTAGTGGCGGGAGGGCTTCCTGGGGAGCTGTTTTTT.

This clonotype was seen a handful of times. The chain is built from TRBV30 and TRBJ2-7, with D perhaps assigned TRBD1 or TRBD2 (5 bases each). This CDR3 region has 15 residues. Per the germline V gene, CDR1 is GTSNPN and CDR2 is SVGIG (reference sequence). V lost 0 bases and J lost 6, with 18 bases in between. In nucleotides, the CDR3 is TGTGCCTGGAGTGTACTCTCGCAGGGCAGCGGCGAGCAGTACTTC. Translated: CAWSVLSQGSGEQYF. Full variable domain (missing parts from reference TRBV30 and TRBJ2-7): SQTIHQWPATLVQPVGSPLSLECTVEGTSNPNLYWYRQAAGRGLQLLFYSVGIGQISSEVPQNLSASRPQDRQFILSSKKLLLSDSGFYLCAWSVLSQGSGEQYFGPGTRLTVT.

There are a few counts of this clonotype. Here the CDR3 reads CAISNNRALPDTQYF. The CDR3 nucleotides are TGTGCCATCAGTAATAATCGGGCCTTGCCAGATACGCAGTATTTT. The genes are TRBV10-3 and TRBJ2-3, with D uncertain. The CDR3 is 15 amino acids. V was cut by 5 bases and J by 4 bases, with 16 bases left in between. Germline V gene lookup returns CDR1 ENHRY and CDR2 SYGVKD.

This chain's CDR3 is CSATTGNEQYF. Here the CDR3 DNA reads TGCAGTGCTACGACAGGGAACGAGCAGTACTTC. V and J are TRBV20-1 and TRBJ2-7; 7 bases agree with TRBD1. Losses at the gene ends were 4 bases for V and 5 bases for J; bases not matched to a gene: 2. The CDR3 sequence is 11 residues long. Germline loops: CDR1 DFQATT, CDR2 SNEGSKA (reference sequence).

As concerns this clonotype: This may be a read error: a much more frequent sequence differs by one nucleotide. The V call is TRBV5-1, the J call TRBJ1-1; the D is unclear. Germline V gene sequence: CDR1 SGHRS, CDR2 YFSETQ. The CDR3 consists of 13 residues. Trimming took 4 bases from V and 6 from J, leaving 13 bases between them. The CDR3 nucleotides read TGCGCCAGCAGCCTTCACCCGGGAGCTGAAGCTTTCTTT. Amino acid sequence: CASSLHPGAEAFF.

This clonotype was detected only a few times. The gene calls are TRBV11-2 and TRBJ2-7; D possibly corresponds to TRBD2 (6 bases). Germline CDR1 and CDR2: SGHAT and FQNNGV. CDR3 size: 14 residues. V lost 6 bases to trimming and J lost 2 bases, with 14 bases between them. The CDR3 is CASSRLVRTYEQYF. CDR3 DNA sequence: TGTGCCAGCAGTAGACTAGTCCGTACCTACGAGCAGTACTTC.

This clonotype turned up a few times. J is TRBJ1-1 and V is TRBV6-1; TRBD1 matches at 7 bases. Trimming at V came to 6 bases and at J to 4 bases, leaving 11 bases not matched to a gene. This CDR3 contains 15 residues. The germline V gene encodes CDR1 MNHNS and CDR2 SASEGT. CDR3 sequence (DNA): TGTGCCAGCAGCGAACAGGGGTTCTGGGTCACTGAAGCTTTCTTT. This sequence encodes CASSEQGFWVTEAFF.

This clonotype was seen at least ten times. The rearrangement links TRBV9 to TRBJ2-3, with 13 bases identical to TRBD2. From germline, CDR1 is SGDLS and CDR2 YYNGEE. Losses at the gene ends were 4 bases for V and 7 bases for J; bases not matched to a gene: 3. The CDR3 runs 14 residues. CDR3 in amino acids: CASSFGTSGNTQYF. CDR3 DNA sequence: TGTGCCAGCAGCTTCGGGACTAGCGGGAATACGCAGTATTTT. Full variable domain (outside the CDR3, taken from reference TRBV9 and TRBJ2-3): DSGVTQTPKHLITATGQRVTLRCSPRSGDLSVYWYQQSLDQGLQFLIQYYNGEERAKGNILERFSAQQFPDLHSELNLSSLELGDSALYFCASSFGTSGNTQYFGPGTRLTVL.

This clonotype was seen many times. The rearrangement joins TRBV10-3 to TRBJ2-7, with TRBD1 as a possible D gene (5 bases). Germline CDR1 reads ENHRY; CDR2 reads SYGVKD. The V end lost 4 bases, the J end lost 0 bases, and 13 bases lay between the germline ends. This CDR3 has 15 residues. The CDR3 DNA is TGTGCCATCAGTGGGACACACGAACTCTCCTACGAGCAGTACTTC. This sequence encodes CAISGTHELSYEQYF.

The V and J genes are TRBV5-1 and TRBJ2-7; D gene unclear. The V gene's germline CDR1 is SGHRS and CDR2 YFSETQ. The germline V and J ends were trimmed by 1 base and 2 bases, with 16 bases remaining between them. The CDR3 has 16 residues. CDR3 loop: CASSLLEVSAPYEQYF. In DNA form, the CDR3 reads TGCGCCAGCAGCTTGTTGGAAGTCAGTGCTCCCTACGAGCAGTACTTC.

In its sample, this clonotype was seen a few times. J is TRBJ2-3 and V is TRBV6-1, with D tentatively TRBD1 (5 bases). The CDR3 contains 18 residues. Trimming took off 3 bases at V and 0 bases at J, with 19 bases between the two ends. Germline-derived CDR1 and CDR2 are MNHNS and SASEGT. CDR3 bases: TGTGCCAGCAGTGAGGCAGAGTGGGGCGGTTCAAGCACAGATACGCAGTATTTT. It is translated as CASSEAEWGGSSTDTQYF.